This T cell receptor beta chain was observed in a study of HIV-infected patients and healthy controls. This clonotype appeared many times. TCRdb re-derived calls from the 5' RACE reads in MiXCR, one entry per CDR3 protein. The sample contains under 70,000 distinct CDR3 sequences, about a fifth of which appear only once. The V gene's germline CDR1 is LGHDT and CDR2 YNNKEL (reference sequence). The V end lost 1 base, the J end lost 1 base, and 4 bases lay between the germline ends. The CDR3 is 13 residues long. This TCR came from a human donor in good health. This chain joins TRBV3-1 and TRBJ1-1; D ambiguous. Sequenced: CD4+ T cells from blood. CDR3 region: CASSQGQNTEAFF. CDR3 DNA: TGTGCCAGCAGCCAAGGGCAGAACACTGAAGCTTTCTTT.